This T cell receptor beta chain was captured in a study of regulatory T cells in long-lasting Graves disease. The CDR3 runs 14 residues. Germline assignment: CDR1 SGHRS and CDR2 YFSETQ. J gave up 1 base and V 9 bases, and 7 bases lay outside the gene matches. Whole-study findings and limits: Persistent cases favored TRBV28, TRBJ1-2 and TRBJ2-5.

The authors built TCR beta libraries using iRepertoire HTBI primers and Arm-PCR of CDR3 regions. TCRdb re-called the multiplex PCR reads with MiXCR, one entry per CDR3 protein. The top ten hold 20% to 25% of the sample, which has 380,000 or so distinct CDR3 sequences, roughly 16% seen once. To note about this clonotype: Its antigen is still unknown.

Time point given: newly diagnosed GD, antithyroid drugs for less than 3 months. PBMC RNA served as the TCR library source. It was an endocrinology department in Xi'an, China, that provided the patients. These data are also associated with another study on T cells in Graves' hyperthyroidism and ophthalmopathy. Turning to that study: In the analysis, a 13 V-J model separated ophthalmopathy from stable hyperthyroidism.

The chain combines TRBV5-1 with TRBJ2-3; 8 bases align to TRBD1. The clonotype was recovered from a woman aged 18 to 35 with Graves disease. Specimen: peripheral blood mononuclear cells (PBMCs), collected at new diagnosis, from a patient treated with antithyroid drugs. As DNA, the CDR3 is TGCGCCAACCAACTGGGACAGGGCACAGATACGCAGTATTTT. Its protein product is CANQLGQGTDTQYF.